The rows below give T cell receptor beta chains drawn from one sample of a study of cytomegalovirus exposure and HLA in healthy donors. Method: immunoSEQ multiplex PCR; TCRdb's copy keeps in-frame clones and lacks some. The sample contains some 200,000 clones, roughly 84% of which appear only once. Specimen: PBMCs. All receptors derive from a woman aged 25 to 39 in good health and CMV-seropositive. CDR3s include the opening cysteine and the closing phenylalanine or tryptophan. The order of the fields is J gene, D gene, V gene, clone size, CDR3 protein, CDR3 DNA. D genes are given only for firm matches. A row's size may be missing; if present it is once, few, many or a size class.

>TRBJ2-7|-|TRBV5-1|-
CASTSREGSYEQYF
TGCGCCAGCACGTCGAGGGAAGGTTCCTACGAGCAGTACTTC
>TRBJ2-3|-|TRBV6-1|-
CASSERATGLTDTQYF
TGTGCCAGCAGTGAAAGGGCAACAGGGCTGACAGATACGCAGTATTTT
>TRBJ2-1|TRBD2|TRBV5-1|-
CASSFSGNNEQFF
TGCGCCAGCAGCTTTAGCGGGAACAATGAGCAGTTCTTC
>TRBJ2-3|TRBD1|TRBV7-8|-
CASSPRTGDTQYF
TGTGCCAGCAGCCCCCGGACAGGGGATACGCAGTATTTT
>TRBJ1-5|-|TRBV19|few
CASSIYQDSNQPQHF
TGTGCCAGTAGTATCTATCAGGATAGCAATCAGCCCCAGCATTTT
>TRBJ2-3|-|TRBV11-2|-
CASSGASTDTQYF
TGTGCCAGCAGCGGAGCCAGCACAGATACGCAGTATTTT
>TRBJ2-5|-|TRBV18|-
CASSPQGETQYF
TGTGCCAGCTCCCCCCAGGGGGAGACCCAGTACTTC
>TRBJ1-1|-|TRBV6-9|-
CASSYQMRQLVLNTEAFF
TGTGCCAGCAGTTACCAAATGAGGCAGCTAGTGTTGAACACTGAAGCTTTCTTT
>TRBJ2-1|TRBD2|TRBV5-1|-
CASSETGTSGYNEQFF
TGCGCCAGCAGCGAGACCGGGACTAGCGGATACAATGAGCAGTTCTTC
>TRBJ1-2|-|TRBV27|-
CASSWGTGPYGYTF
TGTGCCAGCAGTTGGGGGACTGGACCCTATGGCTACACCTTC
>TRBJ1-1|TRBD1|TRBV5-4|once
CASSPTGTGDTEAFF
TGTGCCAGCAGCCCGACCGGGACAGGGGACACTGAAGCTTTCTTT
>TRBJ2-1|TRBD2|TRBV29-1|-
CSARETYNEQFF
TGCAGCGCGCGGGAGACGTACAATGAGCAGTTCTTC
>TRBJ2-7|-|TRBV6-5|-
CASQEETGYEQYF
TGTGCCAGCCAAGAAGAAACAGGGTACGAGCAGTACTTC
>TRBJ2-7|-|TRBV5-1|-
CASSLARQGINEQYF
TGCGCCAGCAGCTTGGCCCGGCAGGGAATCAACGAGCAGTACTTC
>TRBJ2-1|TRBD2|TRBV6-1|-
CASSAGTSGRASYNEQFF
TGTGCCAGCAGTGCCGGGACTAGCGGGAGGGCCTCCTACAATGAGCAGTTCTTC
>TRBJ2-1|-|TRBV2|-
CASTRGASAGEQFF
TGTGCCAGCACCAGAGGCGCCAGCGCTGGTGAGCAGTTCTTC
>TRBJ2-1|TRBD2|TRBV2|once
CASSEAPLAGIRDEQFF
TGTGCCAGCAGTGAAGCTCCTTTAGCGGGAATAAGGGATGAGCAGTTCTTC
>TRBJ2-7|-|TRBV27|-
CASSLSWTVSPYEQYF
TGTGCCAGCAGTTTATCCTGGACAGTTTCCCCCTACGAGCAGTACTTC
>TRBJ2-1|TRBD2|TRBV7-2|-
CASSDHPGGYNEQFF
TGTGCCAGCAGCGACCATCCGGGAGGGTACAATGAGCAGTTCTTC
>TRBJ2-3|TRBD2|TRBV9|-
CASSGTSGTDTQYF
TGTGCCAGCAGCGGGACTAGCGGCACAGATACGCAGTATTTT
>TRBJ1-1|-|TRBV2|-
CATKTATNTEAFF
TGTGCCACCAAAACAGCAACGAACACTGAAGCTTTCTTT
>TRBJ2-5|TRBD2|TRBV6-1|-
CASRGLAGGGETQYF
TGTGCCAGCAGAGGACTAGCGGGAGGTGGAGAGACCCAGTACTTC
>TRBJ1-5|-|TRBV2|-
CASSVEAQKPQHF
TGTGCCAGCAGTGTCGAGGCTCAGAAGCCCCAGCATTTT
>TRBJ2-7|-|TRBV5-6|-
CASSWRGLGYEQYF
TGTGCCAGCAGCTGGAGGGGGCTTGGGTACGAGCAGTACTTC
>TRBJ1-2|TRBD1|TRBV19|-
CASSLDREGNGYTF
TGTGCCAGTAGTCTCGACAGGGAAGGAAATGGCTACACCTTC
>TRBJ1-1|TRBD1|TRBV19|-
CASSNRQGSEAFF
TGTGCCAGTAGTAATCGACAGGGCTCTGAAGCTTTCTTT
>TRBJ2-1|-|TRBV2|-
CASSEALGDETNEQFF
TGTGCCAGCAGTGAAGCGCTCGGGGATGAAACCAATGAGCAGTTCTTC
>TRBJ1-5|TRBD1|TRBV28|-
CASSPNRGPQHF
TGTGCCAGCAGTCCCAACAGGGGACCCCAGCATTTT
>TRBJ2-1|TRBD2|TRBV4-2|once
CASSQEGTSGRSSYNEQFF
TGTGCCAGCAGCCAAGAAGGCACTAGCGGGCGAAGCTCCTACAATGAGCAGTTCTTC
>TRBJ2-1|TRBD1|TRBV9|-
CASSVGQGRHNEQFF
TGTGCCAGCAGCGTAGGACAGGGGCGACACAATGAGCAGTTCTTC
>TRBJ1-4|-|TRBV2|-
CASSARGAEKLFF
TGTGCCAGCAGTGCTAGGGGTGCCGAAAAACTGTTTTTT
>TRBJ2-1|TRBD2|TRBV5-4|-
CASSFGGRVYNEQFF
TGTGCCAGCAGCTTCGGCGGGAGGGTTTACAATGAGCAGTTCTTC
>TRBJ2-5|-|TRBV6-1|-
CASSGRGGQETQYF
TGTGCCAGCAGTGGGAGGGGGGGCCAAGAGACCCAGTACTTC
>TRBJ1-5|-|TRBV6-6|-
CASSSAGHNQPQHF
TGTGCCAGCAGTTCGGCAGGGCACAATCAGCCCCAGCATTTT